This record concerns one T cell receptor beta chain sequence. The sample belongs to a study of patients and donors after allogeneic stem cell transplantation. TCRdb recomputed calls from the RT-PCR reads with MiXCR, one row per CDR3 protein. The sample gives about 110,000 distinct CDR3 sequences, around 35% of which show up once; roughly 27% is in the top ten. CDR3 length: 13 amino acids. Germline assignment: CDR1 SGHTA and CDR2 FQGNSA. Trimming cost V 0 bases and J 6 bases, with 8 bases left between them. This receptor was obtained from a human donor who was either an allogeneic HSCT recipient or a stem cell or donor lymphocyte infusion donor (not recorded which). It is not recorded whose cells these are; they may come from a transplant donor. Sequencing was performed on blood, either unsorted or a sorted T cell fraction (not recorded which). The chain employs TRBV7-2 and TRBJ1-1; TRBD1 is a possible D gene (5 bases). This CDR3 is CASSLAQGAEAFF. As DNA, the CDR3 is TGTGCCAGCAGCTTAGCGCAGGGCGCTGAAGCTTTCTTT.